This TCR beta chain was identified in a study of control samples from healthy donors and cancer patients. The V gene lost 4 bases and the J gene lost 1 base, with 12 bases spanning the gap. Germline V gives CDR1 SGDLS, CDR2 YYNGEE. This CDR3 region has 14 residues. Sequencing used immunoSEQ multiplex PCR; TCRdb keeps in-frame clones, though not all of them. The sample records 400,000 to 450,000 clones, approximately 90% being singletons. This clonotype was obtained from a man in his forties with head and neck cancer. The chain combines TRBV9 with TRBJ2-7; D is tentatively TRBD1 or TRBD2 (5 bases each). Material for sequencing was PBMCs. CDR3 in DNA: TGTGCCAGCAGCCCCCGGGACGGTTCCTACGAGCAGTACTTC. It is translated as CASSPRDGSYEQYF.